This T cell receptor (beta chain) came from a study of regulatory T cells in long-lasting Graves disease. About the study: Those with persistent Graves' disease had received antithyroid drugs for over 5 years with positive TSH receptor antibodies.

Study outcomes and limitations: Among the persistent patients, 2,741 public clonotypes were shared, more than the 950 to 1,000 shared among new patients. Persistent disease preferred TRBV28, TRBJ1-2 and TRBJ2-5.

For TCR beta, libraries came from iRepertoire HTBI primers and Arm-PCR of CDR3 regions. Authors' processing steps: Across the samples, identification revealed about 62 TRBV and about 15 TRBJ segments. MiXCR, run by TCRdb on the multiplex PCR reads, gives a single entry per CDR3 protein. TCRdb's processing, not the study's, gives the V and J calls here. The sample includes around 340,000 distinct CDR3 sequences, roughly a fifth of them seen just once. Time point here: persistent/refractory GD, antithyroid drugs over 5 years with positive TRAb. The TCR library used RNA extracted from PBMCs. Germline loops: CDR1 MNHEY, CDR2 SMNVEV (reference sequence). The length of the CDR3 is 14 residues. With V trimmed by 6 bases and J by 5 bases, 8 bases remained unmatched. This clonotype was counted ten times or more. Antigen: not known.

The receptor's source is a female donor with Graves disease. The gene calls are TRBV27 and TRBJ2-7; 9 bases align to TRBD1. The specimen was peripheral blood mononuclear cells (PBMCs), collected when the disease was refractory, from a patient treated with antithyroid drugs. The CDR3 DNA sequence: TGTGCCAGCAGCCTACAGGGGGCGAGGAACGAGCAGTACTTC. Its protein is CASSLQGARNEQYF.